The clone carrying this T cell receptor (beta chain) appeared a few times. Its target is unknown. The data derive from a study of cytomegalovirus exposure and HLA in healthy donors. Primers included in the PCR were 60 Vbeta and 13 Jbeta primers. Libraries were prepared by immunoSEQ multiplex PCR; TCRdb keeps only in-frame clonotypes and omits some of them. The sample shows about 140,000 clones, around 84% of them seen only once. V was clipped by 7 bases and J by 5 bases; unmatched bases: 4. The CDR3 extends over 12 amino acids. The V gene's germline CDR1 is SNHLY and CDR2 FYNNEI. Notes on the study in general: Across HLA loci, a later analysis found differing TCR association rates, with DRB1 most and HLA-C fewest. Indistinguishable V segments such as TRBV6-2 and TRBV6-3 were excluded.

The clonotype comes from a man aged 50-59 years in good health and CMV-seronegative. The chain joins TRBV2 to TRBJ1-1, with 7 bases fitting TRBD1. Material: PBMCs. Here the CDR3 reads CASKGAWTEAFF. CDR3 coding DNA: TGTGCCAGCAAGGGGGCATGGACTGAAGCTTTCTTT. Full variable domain (missing parts from reference TRBV2 and TRBJ1-1): EPEVTQTPSHQVTQMGQEVILRCVPISNHLYFYWYRQILGQKVEFLVSFYNNEISEKSEIFDDQFSVERPDGSNFTLKIRSTKLEDSAMYFCASKGAWTEAFFGQGTRLTVV.